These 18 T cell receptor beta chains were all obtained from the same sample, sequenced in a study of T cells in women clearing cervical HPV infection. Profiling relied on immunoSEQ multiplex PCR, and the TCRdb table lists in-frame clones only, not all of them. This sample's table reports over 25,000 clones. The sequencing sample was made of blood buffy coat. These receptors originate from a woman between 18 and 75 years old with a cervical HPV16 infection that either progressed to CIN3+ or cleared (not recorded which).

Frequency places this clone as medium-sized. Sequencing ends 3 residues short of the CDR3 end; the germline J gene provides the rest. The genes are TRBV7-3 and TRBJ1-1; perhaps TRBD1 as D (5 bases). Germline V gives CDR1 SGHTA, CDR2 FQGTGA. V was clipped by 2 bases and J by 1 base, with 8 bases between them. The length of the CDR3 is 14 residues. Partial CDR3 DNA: TGTGCCAGCAGCTTATCAGGGAAGAACACTGAA. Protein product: CASSLSGKNTE. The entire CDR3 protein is CASSLSGKNTEAFF.

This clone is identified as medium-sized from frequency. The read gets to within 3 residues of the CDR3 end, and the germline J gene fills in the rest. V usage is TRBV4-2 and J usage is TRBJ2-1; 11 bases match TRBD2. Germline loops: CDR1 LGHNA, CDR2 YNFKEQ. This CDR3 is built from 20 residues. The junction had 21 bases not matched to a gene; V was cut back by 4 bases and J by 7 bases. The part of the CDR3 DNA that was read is TGTGCCAGCAGCCCGGGACTTAACTCGGGACTAGCGGCACTAAGGAATGAG. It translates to CASSPGLNSGLAALRNE. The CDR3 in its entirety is CASSPGLNSGLAALRNEQFF.

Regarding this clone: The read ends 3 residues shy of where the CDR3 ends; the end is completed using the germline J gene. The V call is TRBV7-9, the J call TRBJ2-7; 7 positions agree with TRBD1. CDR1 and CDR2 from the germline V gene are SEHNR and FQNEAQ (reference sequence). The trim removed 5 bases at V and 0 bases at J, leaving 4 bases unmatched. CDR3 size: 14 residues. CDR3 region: CASSPQGNSYEQYF. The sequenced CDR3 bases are TGTGCCAGCAGCCCACAGGGGAACTCCTACGAG.

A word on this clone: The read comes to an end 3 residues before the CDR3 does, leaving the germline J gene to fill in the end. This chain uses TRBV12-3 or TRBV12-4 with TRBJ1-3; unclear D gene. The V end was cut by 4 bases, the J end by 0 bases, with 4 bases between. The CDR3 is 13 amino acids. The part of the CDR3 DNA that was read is TGTGCCAGCAGTTACTCCTCTGGAAACACC. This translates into CASSYSSGNT. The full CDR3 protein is CASSYSSGNTIYF.

The CDR3 DNA, read in part, is TGCGCCAGCAGCTTTTCACAGGGGAGCACTGAA. This sequence encodes CASSFSQGSTE. In full, the CDR3 is CASSFSQGSTEAFF. V gene TRBV5-1 combines with J gene TRBJ1-1; TRBD1 aligns across 7 bases. The CDR3 is cut off 3 residues early in the read; its end comes from the germline J gene. CDR1 is SGHRS, CDR2 YFSETQ, per germline. Unmatched junction bases numbered 5, after V lost 2 bases and J lost 4 bases. The CDR3 runs 14 residues.

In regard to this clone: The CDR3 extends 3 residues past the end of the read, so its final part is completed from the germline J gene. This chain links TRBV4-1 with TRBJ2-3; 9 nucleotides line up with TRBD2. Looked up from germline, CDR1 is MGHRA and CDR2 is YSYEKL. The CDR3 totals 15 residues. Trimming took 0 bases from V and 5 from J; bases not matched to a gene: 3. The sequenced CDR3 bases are TGCGCCAGCAGCCAAGAGCGGGAGGGCCGAGATACG. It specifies CASSQEREGRDT. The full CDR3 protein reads CASSQEREGRDTQYF.

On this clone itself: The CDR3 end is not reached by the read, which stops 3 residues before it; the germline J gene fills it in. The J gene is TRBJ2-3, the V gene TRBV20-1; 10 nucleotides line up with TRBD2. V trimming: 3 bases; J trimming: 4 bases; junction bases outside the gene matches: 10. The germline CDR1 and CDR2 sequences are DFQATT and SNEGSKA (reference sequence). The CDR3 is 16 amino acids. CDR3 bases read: TGCAGTGCTAGTTCGCTAGCGGGGGCGATGGCAGATACG. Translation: CSASSLAGAMADT. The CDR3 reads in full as CSASSLAGAMADTQYF.

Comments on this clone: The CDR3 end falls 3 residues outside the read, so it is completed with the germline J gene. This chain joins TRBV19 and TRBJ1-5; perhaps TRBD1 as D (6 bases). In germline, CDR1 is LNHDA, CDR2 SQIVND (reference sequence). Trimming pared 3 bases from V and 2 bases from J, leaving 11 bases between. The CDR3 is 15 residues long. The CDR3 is CASSMGQVGNQPQHF. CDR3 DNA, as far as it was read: TGTGCCAGTAGTATGGGACAAGTGGGCAATCAGCCC.

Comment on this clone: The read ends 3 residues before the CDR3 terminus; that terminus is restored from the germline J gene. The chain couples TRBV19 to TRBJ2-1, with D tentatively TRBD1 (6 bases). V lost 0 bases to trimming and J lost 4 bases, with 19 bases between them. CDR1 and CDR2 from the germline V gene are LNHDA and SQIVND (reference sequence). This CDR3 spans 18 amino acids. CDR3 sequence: CASSIETGTRRLYNEQFF. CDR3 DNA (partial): TGTGCCAGTAGTATAGAGACCGGGACACGTAGATTATACAATGAG.

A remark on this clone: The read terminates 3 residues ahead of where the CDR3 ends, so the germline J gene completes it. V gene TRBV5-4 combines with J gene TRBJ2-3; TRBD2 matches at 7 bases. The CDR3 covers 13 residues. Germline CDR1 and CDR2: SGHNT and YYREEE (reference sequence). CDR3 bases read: TGTGCCAGCAGCTTGAGCGGGAATCAGCCG. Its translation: CASSLSGNQP. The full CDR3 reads CASSLSGNQPQYF. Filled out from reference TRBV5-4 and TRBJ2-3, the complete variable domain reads ETGVTQSPTHLIKTRGQQVTLRCSSQSGHNTVSWYQQALGQGPQFIFQYYREEENGRGNFPPRFSGLQFPNYSSELNVNALELDDSALYLCASSLSGNQPQYFGPGTRLTVL.

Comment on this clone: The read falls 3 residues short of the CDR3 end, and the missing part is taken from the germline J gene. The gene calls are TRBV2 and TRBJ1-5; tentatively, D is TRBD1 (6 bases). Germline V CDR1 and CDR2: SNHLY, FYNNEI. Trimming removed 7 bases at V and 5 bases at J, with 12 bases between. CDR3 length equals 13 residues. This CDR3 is CASKVAGDQPQHF. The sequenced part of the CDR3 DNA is TGTGCCAGCAAGGTGGCAGGGGATCAGCCC.

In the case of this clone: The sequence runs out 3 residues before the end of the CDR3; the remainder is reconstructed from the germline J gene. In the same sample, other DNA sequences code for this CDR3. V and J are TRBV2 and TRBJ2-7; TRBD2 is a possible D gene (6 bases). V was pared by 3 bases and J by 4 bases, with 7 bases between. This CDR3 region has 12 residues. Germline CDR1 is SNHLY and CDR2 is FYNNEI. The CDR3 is CASSDGGYEQYF. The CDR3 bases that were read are TGTGCCAGCAGTGACGGGGGATACGAG.

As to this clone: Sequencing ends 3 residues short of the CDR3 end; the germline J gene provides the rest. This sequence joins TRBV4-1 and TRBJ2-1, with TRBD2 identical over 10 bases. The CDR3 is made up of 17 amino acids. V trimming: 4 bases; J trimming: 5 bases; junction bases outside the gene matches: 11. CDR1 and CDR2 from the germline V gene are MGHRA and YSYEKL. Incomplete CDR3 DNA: TGCGCCAGCAGCCGTCGGGCTAGCGGGAGTTTCGACAATGAG. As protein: CASSRRASGSFDNE. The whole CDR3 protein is CASSRRASGSFDNEQFF.

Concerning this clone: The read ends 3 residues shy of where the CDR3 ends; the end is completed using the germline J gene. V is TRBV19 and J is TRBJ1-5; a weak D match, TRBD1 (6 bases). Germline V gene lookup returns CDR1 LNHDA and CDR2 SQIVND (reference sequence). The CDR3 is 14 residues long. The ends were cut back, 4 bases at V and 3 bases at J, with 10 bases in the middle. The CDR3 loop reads CASSTGQTNQPQHF. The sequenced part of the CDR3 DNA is TGTGCCAGTAGTACCGGACAGACCAATCAGCCC.

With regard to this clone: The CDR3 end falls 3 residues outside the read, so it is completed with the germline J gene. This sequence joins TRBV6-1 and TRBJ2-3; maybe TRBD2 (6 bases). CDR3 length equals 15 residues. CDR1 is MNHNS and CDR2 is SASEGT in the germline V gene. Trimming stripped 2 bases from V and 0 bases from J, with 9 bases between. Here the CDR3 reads CASSESGTSTDTQYF. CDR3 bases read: TGTGCCAGCAGTGAAAGTGGGACTAGCACAGATACG.

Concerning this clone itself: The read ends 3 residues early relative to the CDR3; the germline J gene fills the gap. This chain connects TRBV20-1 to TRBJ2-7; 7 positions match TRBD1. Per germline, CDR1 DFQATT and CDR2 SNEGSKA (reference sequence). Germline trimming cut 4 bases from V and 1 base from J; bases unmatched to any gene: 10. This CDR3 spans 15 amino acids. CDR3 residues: CSAINRDSGSYEQYF. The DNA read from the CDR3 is TGCAGTGCTATCAACCGGGACAGCGGATCCTACGAG.

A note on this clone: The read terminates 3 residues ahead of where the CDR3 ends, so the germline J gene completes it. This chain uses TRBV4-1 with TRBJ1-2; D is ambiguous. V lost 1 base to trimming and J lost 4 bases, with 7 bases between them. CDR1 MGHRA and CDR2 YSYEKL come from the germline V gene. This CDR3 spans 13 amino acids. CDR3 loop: CASSQVGSYGYTF. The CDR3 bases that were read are TGCGCCAGCAGCCAAGTAGGGTCCTATGGC.

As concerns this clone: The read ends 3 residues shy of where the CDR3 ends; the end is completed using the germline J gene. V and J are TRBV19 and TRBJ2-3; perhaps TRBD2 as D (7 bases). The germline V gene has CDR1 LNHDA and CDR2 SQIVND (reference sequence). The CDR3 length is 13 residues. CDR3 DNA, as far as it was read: TGTGCCAGTATGGGGGGGCCGCTCTTCGCG. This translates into CASMGGPLFA. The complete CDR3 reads CASMGGPLFAQYF.